The rows below give T cell receptor beta chains drawn from one sample of a study of shared T cell receptors in the human thymus. Profiled with immunoSEQ multiplex PCR; TCRdb holds only in-frame clones, not every one. The sample holds about 380,000 clones, more than 85% seen once. Sample: thymocytes. These receptors came from a human donor. Each CDR3 is given with its conserved first and last residue. D genes are given only for firm matches. Clone size is stated in some rows and not others, as once, few, many or a class when expanded.

j_call clone_size d_call v_call cdr3_nt cdr3_aa
TRBJ1-1 . . TRBV19 TGTGCCAGTACTACAGGAAACACTGAAGCTTTCTTT CASTTGNTEAFF
TRBJ1-3 . . TRBV19 TGTGCCAGTAGTACAGGGATCTACTCTGGAAACACCATATATTTT CASSTGIYSGNTIYF
TRBJ2-7 . . TRBV14 TGTGCCAGCAGCCAAGCAGGGCAGGGAGACACCTACGAGCAGTACTTC CASSQAGQGDTYEQYF
TRBJ2-3 . . TRBV28 TGTGCCAGCAGTTTATATAAGGGCGGCACAGATACGCAGTATTTT CASSLYKGGTDTQYF
TRBJ1-2 few TRBD1 TRBV19 TGTGCCAGTAGTTCAGGACAGGCCGCACGAGGCTACACCTTC CASSSGQAARGYTF
TRBJ1-5 . TRBD1 TRBV28 TGTGCCAGCAGCAGGGGACAGCATAGCAATCAGCCCCAGCATTTT CASSRGQHSNQPQHF
TRBJ2-3 . TRBD2 TRBV14 TGTGCCAGCAGCCAAGATGACGCGCCATGGACTAGCGGGGAAAGCACAGATACGCAGTATTTT CASSQDDAPWTSGESTDTQYF
TRBJ2-1 . . TRBV4-2 TGTGCCAGCAGGAGGCATGAGGGCCTATCCTACAATGAGCAGTTCTTC CASRRHEGLSYNEQFF
TRBJ2-7 . TRBD1 TRBV5-6 TGTGCCGGCAGCTTAATACAGGGGAGCTCCTACGAGCAGTACTTC CAGSLIQGSSYEQYF
TRBJ2-3 . . TRBV18 TGTGCCAGCTCACCAGCAGATACGCAGTATTTT CASSPADTQYF
TRBJ2-1 . TRBD2 TRBV7-3 TGTGCCAGCAGCCCCACTAGCGGGAGGGATGAGCAGTTCTTC CASSPTSGRDEQFF
TRBJ2-2 once . TRBV29-1 TGCAGCGCCCTTGGTGGCAGCGGGGAGCTGTTTTTT CSALGGSGELFF
TRBJ2-7 . . TRBV7-9 TGTGCCAGCAGCTTAAGGACACTCACCCCCGACTCCTACGAGCAGTACTTC CASSLRTLTPDSYEQYF
TRBJ2-5 . TRBD2 TRBV19 TGTGCCAGTAGTGTCTATAGCGGGAGAGTCGTCGAGACCCAGTACTTC CASSVYSGRVVETQYF
TRBJ1-2 . . TRBV6-5 TGTGCCAGCAGTTACGACGGAGCCTATGGCTACACCTTC CASSYDGAYGYTF
TRBJ2-3 . . TRBV29-1 TGCAGCGTGGGGGGTTTCCGGGATACGCAGTATTTT CSVGGFRDTQYF
TRBJ2-5 . . TRBV28 TGTGCCAGCAGTTTGAGGGTGAATGGGACCCAGTACTTC CASSLRVNGTQYF
TRBJ2-5 . . TRBV2 TGTGCCAGGGGGGGGAGACAGGCCCAAGAGACCCAGTACTTC CARGGRQAQETQYF
TRBJ1-2 . . TRBV7-2 TGTGCCAGCAGCTTAGCGGGCGCAGGGACGCGGAGCGGCTACACCTTC CASSLAGAGTRSGYTF
TRBJ2-1 . . TRBV27 TGTGCCAGCACCCATGTGTATGGGAGTAAAAATGAGCAGTTCTTC CASTHVYGSKNEQFF
TRBJ1-5 . . TRBV6-9 TGTGCCAGCAGTTATATTAACGAGCGCATAAGTAACAATCAGCCCCAGCATTTT CASSYINERISNNQPQHF
TRBJ2-3 . TRBD2 TRBV27 TGTGCCAGCAGTTTAAGTCGGGAGGACGTACCTAGCACAGATACGCAGTATTTT CASSLSREDVPSTDTQYF
TRBJ1-5 once . TRBV28 TGTGCCAGCAGGCCCCGAAAGCGATATAGCAATCAGCCCCAGCATTTT CASRPRKRYSNQPQHF
TRBJ1-3 . . TRBV15 TGTGCCACCAGCAGAGGGTCCCGGACAGTCTCTGGAAACACCATATATTTT CATSRGSRTVSGNTIYF
TRBJ2-2 . TRBD1 TRBV5-1 TGCGCCAGCAGCTTGGAGGGGACAGGGGGCACCGGGGAGCTGTTTTTT CASSLEGTGGTGELFF
TRBJ2-3 . . TRBV5-4 TGTGCCAGCAGCCCCGCTAGCCCGGGTTCTCAAACGCAGTATTTT CASSPASPGSQTQYF
TRBJ2-7 . TRBD1 TRBV5-4 TGTGCCAGCAGCTTGGGGACAGGGATCGGCGAGCAGTACTTC CASSLGTGIGEQYF
TRBJ2-1 . . TRBV4-3 TGCGCCAGCAGCCTCCTACTAGCAGATTATTACAATGAGCAGTTCTTC CASSLLLADYYNEQFF
TRBJ2-7 . . TRBV20-1 TGCAGTGCTAGAGGGTACGAGCAGTACTTC CSARGYEQYF